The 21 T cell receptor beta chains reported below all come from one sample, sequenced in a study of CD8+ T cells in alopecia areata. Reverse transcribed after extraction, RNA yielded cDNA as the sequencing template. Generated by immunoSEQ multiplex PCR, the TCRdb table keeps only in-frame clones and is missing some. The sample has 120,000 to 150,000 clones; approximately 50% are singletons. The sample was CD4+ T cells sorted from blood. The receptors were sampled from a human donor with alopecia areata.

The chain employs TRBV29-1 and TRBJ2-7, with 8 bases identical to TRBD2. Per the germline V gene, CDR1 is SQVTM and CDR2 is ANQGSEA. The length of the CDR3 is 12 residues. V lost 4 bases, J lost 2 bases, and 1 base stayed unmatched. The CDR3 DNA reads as TGCAGCGTTGGAGCGGGAGCCTACGAGCAGTACTTC. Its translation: CSVGAGAYEQYF.

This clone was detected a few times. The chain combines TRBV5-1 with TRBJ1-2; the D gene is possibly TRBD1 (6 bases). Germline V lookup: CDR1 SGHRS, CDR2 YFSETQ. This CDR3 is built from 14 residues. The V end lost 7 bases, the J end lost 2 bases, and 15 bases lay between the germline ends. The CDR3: CASQTGTANYGYTF. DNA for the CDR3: TGCGCCAGCCAAACAGGGACCGCCAACTATGGCTACACCTTC.

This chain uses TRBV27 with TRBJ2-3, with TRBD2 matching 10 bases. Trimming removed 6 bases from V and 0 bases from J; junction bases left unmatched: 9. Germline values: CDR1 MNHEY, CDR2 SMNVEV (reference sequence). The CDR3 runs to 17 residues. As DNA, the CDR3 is TGTGCCAGCAGACCACTAGCGGGGTCGGATAGCACAGATACGCAGTATTTT. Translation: CASRPLAGSDSTDTQYF.

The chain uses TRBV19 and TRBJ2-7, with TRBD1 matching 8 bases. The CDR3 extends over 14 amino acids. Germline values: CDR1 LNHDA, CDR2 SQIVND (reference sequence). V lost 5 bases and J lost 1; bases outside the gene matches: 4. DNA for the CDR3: TGTGCCAGTAGTCGGGGACAGGCTTCCTACGAGCAGTACTTC. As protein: CASSRGQASYEQYF.

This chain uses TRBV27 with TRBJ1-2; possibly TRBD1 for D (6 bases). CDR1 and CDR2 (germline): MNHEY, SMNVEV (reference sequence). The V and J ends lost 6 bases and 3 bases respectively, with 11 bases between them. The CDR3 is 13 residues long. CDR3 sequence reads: CASSAQGHYGYTF. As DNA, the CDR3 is TGTGCCAGCAGCGCACAGGGCCACTATGGCTACACCTTC.

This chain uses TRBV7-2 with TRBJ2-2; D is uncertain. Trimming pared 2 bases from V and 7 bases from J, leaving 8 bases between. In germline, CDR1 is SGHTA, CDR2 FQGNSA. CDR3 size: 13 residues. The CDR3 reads CASSLIWDGELFF. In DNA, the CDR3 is TGTGCCAGCAGCTTAATTTGGGACGGGGAGCTGTTTTTT.

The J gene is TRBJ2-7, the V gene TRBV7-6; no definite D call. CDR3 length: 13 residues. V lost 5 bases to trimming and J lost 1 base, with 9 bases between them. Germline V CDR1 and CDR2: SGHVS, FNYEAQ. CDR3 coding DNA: TGTGCCAGCAGCCTGGGGTTTTCCTACGAGCAGTACTTC. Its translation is CASSLGFSYEQYF.

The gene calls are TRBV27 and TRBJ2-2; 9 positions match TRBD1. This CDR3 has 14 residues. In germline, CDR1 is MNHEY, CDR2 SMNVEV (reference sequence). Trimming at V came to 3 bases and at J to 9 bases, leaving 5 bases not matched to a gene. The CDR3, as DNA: TGTGCCAGCAGTTTGGGACAGGGTTTTAGGGAGCTGTTTTTT. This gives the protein CASSLGQGFRELFF.

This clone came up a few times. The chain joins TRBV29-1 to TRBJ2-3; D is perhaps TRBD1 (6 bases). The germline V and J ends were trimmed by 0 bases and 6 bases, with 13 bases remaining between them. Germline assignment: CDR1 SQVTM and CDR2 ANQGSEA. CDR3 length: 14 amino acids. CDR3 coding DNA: TGCAGCGTTGAAGAGGTCCAGGGGCTGGATACGCAGTATTTT. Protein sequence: CSVEEVQGLDTQYF.

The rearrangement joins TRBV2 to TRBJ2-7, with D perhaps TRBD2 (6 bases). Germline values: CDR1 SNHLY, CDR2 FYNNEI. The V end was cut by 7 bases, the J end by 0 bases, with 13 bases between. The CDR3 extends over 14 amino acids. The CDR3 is CASIEGGTSYEQYF. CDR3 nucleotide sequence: TGTGCCAGCATCGAGGGCGGGACCTCCTACGAGCAGTACTTC.

The CDR3 is CSFTGQIQETQYF. CDR3 coding DNA: TGCAGCTTTACCGGACAGATACAAGAGACCCAGTACTTC. The rearrangement links TRBV29-1 to TRBJ2-5; TRBD1 is a possible D gene (6 bases). There are 13 residues in the CDR3. Germline V gene data show CDR1 as SQVTM and CDR2 as ANQGSEA. Deletions cut 8 bases from V and 2 bases from J, with 15 bases between.

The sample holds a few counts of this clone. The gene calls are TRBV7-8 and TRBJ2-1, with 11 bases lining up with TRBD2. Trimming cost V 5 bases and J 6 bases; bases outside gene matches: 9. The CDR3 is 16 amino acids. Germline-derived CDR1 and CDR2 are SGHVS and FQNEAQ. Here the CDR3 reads CASSPPLAGVANEQFF. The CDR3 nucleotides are TGTGCCAGCAGCCCCCCACTAGCGGGAGTCGCCAATGAGCAGTTCTTC. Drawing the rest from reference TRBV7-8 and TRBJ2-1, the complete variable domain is GAGVSQSPRYKVAKRGQDVALRCDPISGHVSLFWYQQALGQGPEFLTYFQNEAQLDKSGLPSDRFFAERPEGSVSTLKIQRTQQEDSAVYLCASSPPLAGVANEQFFGPGTRLTVL.

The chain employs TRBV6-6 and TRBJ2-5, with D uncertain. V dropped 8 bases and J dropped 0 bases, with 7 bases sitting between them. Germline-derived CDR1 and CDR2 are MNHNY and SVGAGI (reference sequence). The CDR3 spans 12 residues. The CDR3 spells CASRMYQETQYF. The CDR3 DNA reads TGTGCCAGCCGGATGTACCAAGAGACCCAGTACTTC.

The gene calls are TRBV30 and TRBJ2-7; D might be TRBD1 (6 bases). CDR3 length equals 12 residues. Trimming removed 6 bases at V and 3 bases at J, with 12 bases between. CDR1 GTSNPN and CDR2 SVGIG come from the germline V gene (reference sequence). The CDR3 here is CACRGSLYEQYF. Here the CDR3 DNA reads TGTGCCTGCAGGGGCTCCCTCTACGAGCAGTACTTC.

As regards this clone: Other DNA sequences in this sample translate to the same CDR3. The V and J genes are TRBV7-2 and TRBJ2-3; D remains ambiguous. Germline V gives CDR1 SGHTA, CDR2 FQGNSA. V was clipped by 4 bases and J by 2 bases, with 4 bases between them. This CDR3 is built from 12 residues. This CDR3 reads CASSSYTDTQYF. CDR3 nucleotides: TGTGCCAGCAGCTCCTACACAGATACGCAGTATTTT.

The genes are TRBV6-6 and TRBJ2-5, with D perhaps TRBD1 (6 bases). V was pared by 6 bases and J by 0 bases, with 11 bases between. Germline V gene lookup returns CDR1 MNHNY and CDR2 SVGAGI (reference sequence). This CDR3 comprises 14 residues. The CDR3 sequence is CASRRRDNQETQYF. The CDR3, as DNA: TGTGCCAGCAGGCGCCGGGACAACCAAGAGACCCAGTACTTC.

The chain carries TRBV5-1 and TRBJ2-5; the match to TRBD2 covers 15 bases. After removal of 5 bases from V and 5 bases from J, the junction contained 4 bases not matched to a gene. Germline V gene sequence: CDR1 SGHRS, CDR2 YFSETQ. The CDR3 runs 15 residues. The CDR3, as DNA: TGCGCCAGCAGTACCGGGACTAGCGGGAGGGAGACCCAGTACTTC. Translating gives CASSTGTSGRETQYF.

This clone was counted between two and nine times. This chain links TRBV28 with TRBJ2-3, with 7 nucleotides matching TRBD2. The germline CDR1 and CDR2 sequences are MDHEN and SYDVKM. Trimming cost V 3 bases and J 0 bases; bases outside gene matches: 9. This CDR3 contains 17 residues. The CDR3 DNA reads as TGTGCCAGCAGTTTGGCTAGCGGATTAGCTAGCACAGATACGCAGTATTTT. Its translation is CASSLASGLASTDTQYF. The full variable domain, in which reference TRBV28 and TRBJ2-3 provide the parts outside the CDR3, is DVKVTQSSRYLVKRTGEKVFLECVQDMDHENMFWYRQDPGLGLRLIYFSYDVKMKEKGDIPEGYSVSREKKERFSLILESASTNQTSMYLCASSLASGLASTDTQYFGPGTRLTVL.

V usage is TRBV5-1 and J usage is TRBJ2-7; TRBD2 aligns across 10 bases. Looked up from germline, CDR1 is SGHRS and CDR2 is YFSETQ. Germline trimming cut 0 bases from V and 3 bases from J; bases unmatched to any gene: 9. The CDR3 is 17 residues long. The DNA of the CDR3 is TGCGCCAGCAGCTTGGGGGTAATAGCGGGAGGAATCTACGAGCAGTACTTC. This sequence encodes CASSLGVIAGGIYEQYF.

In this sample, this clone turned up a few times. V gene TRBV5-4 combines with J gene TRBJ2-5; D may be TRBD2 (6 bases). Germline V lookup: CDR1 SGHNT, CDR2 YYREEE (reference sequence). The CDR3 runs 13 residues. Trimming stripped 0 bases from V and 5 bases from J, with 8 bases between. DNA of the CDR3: TGTGCCAGCAGCTTGGCGGGGGTGGAGACCCAGTACTTC. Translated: CASSLAGVETQYF.

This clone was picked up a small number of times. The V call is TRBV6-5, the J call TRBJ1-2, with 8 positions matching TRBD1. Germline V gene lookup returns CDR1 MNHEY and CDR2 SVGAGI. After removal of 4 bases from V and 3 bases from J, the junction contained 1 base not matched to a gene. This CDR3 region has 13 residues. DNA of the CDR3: TGTGCCAGCAGTTCGGACAGGGACTATGGCTACACCTTC. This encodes CASSSDRDYGYTF.